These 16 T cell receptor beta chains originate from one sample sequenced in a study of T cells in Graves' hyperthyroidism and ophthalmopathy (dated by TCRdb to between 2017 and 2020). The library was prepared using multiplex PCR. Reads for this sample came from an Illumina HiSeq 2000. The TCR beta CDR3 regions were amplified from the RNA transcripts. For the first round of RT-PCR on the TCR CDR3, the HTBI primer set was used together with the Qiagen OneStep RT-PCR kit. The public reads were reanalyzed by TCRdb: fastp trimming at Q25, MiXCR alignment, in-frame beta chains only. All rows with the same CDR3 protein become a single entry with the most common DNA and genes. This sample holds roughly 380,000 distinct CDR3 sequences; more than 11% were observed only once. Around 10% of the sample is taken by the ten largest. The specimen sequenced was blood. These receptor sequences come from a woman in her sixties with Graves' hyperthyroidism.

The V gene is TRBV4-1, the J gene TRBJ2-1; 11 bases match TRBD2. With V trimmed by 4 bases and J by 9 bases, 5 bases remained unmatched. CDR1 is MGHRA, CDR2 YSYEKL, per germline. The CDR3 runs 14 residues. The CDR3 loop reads CASSLTSGTGEQFF. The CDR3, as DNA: TGCGCCAGCAGCCTGACTAGCGGGACCGGTGAGCAGTTCTTC.

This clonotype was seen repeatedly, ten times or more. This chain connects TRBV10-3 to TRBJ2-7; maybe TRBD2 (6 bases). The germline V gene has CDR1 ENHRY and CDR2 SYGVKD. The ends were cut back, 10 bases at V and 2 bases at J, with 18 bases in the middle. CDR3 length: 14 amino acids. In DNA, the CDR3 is TGTGCCACCCGACCCGGGACTCAGACCTACGAGCAGTACTTC. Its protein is CATRPGTQTYEQYF.

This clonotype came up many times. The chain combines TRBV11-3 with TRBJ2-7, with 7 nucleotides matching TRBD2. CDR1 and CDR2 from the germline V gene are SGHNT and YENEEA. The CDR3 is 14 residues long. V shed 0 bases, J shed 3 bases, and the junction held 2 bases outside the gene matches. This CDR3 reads CASSLEAGSYEQYF. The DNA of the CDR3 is TGTGCCAGCAGCTTAGAAGCGGGAAGCTACGAGCAGTACTTC.

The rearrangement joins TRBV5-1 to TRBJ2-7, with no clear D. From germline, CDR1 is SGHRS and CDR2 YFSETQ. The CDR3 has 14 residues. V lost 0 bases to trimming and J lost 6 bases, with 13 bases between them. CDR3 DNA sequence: TGCGCCAGCAGCTTGGAGCACGGCCCCTCCGAGCAGTACTTC. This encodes CASSLEHGPSEQYF.

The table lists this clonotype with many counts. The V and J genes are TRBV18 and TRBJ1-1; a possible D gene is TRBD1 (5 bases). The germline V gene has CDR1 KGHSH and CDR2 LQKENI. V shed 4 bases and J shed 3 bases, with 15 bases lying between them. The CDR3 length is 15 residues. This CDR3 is CASSLQGGEHTEAFF. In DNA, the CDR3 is TGTGCCAGCTCACTTCAGGGAGGCGAACACACTGAAGCTTTCTTT. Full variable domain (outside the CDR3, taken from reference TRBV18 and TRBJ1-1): NAGVMQNPRHLVRRRGQEARLRCSPMKGHSHVYWYRQLPEEGLKFMVYLQKENIIDESGMPKERFSAEFPKEGPSILRIQQVVRGDSAAYFCASSLQGGEHTEAFFGQGTRLTVV.

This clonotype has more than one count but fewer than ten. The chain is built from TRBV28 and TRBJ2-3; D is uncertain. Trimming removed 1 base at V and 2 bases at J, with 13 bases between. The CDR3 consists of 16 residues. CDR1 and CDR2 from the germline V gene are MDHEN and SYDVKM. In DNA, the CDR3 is TGTGCCAGCAGTTTATTTCAACCCAGGCCCACAGATACGCAGTATTTT. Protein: CASSLFQPRPTDTQYF. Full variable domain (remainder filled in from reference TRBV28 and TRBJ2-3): DVKVTQSSRYLVKRTGEKVFLECVQDMDHENMFWYRQDPGLGLRLIYFSYDVKMKEKGDIPEGYSVSREKKERFSLILESASTNQTSMYLCASSLFQPRPTDTQYFGPGTRLTVL.

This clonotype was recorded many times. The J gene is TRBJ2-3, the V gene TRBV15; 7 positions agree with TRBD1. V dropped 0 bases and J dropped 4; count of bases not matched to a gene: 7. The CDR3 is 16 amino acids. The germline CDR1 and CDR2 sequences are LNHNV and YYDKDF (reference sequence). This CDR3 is CATSRDRKGAADTQYF. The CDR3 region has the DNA TGTGCCACCAGCAGAGATCGGAAGGGGGCCGCAGATACGCAGTATTTT.

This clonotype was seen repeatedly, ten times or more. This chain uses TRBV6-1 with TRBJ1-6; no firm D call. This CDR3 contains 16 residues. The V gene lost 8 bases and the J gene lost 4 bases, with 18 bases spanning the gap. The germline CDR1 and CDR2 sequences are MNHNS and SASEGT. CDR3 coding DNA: TGTGCCAGCGAGAGAAGGGCTCCACCGTATAATTCACCCCTCCACTTT. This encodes CASERRAPPYNSPLHF.

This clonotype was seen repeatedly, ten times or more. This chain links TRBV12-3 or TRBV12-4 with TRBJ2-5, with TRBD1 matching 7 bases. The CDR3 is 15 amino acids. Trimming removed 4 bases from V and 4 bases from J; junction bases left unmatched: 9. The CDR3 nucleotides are TGTGCCAGCAGTTCGACACGACAGGGAAGAGAGACCCAGTACTTC. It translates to CASSSTRQGRETQYF.

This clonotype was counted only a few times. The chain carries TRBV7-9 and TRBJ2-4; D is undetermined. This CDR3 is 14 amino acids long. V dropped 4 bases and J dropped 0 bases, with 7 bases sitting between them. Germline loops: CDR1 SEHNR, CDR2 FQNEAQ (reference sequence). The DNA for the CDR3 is TGTGCCAGCAGCTCCCAAGGAGCCAAAAACATTCAGTACTTC. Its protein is CASSSQGAKNIQYF.

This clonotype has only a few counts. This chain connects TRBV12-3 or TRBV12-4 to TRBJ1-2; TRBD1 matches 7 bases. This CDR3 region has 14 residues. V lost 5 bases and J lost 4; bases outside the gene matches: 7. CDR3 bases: TGTGCCAGCAGTACAGGGGTACTCGGCTATGGCTACACCTTC. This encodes CASSTGVLGYGYTF.

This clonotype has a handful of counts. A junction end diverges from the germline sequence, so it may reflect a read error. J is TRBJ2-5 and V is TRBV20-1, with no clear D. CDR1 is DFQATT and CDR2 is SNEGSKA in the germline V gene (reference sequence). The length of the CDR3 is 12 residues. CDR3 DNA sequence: TGCAGTGCAAACCTTCCACAAGAGACCCAGTGCTTC. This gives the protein CSANLPQETQCF.

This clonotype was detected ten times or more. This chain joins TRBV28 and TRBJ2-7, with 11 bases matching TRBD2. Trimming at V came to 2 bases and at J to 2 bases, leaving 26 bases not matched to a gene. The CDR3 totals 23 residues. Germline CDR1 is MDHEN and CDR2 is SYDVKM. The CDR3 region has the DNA TGTGCCAGCAGTTTAGACGTTATGGGACCGGGGGATAGCGGGAGGGTCTTGCCCTACGAGCAGTACTTC. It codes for CASSLDVMGPGDSGRVLPYEQYF.

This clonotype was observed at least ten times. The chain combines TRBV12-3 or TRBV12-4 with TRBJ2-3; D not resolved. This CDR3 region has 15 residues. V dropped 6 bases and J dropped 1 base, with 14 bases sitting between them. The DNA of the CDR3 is TGTGCCAGCAGCCCCGATGTCAAGGGCACAGATACGCAGTATTTT. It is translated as CASSPDVKGTDTQYF.

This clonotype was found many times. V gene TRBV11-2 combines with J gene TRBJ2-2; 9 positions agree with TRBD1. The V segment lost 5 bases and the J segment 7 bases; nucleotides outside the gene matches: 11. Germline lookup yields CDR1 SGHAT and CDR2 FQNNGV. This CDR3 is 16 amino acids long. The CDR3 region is CASSPFRDRVGGELFF. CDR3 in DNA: TGTGCCAGCAGCCCCTTCCGGGACAGGGTCGGCGGGGAGCTGTTTTTT.

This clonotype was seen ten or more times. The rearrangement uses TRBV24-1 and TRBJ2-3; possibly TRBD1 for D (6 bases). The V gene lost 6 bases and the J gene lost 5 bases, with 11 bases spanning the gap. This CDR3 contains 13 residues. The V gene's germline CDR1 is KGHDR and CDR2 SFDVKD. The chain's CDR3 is CATSNRAGDTQYF. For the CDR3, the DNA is TGTGCCACCAGTAACAGGGCTGGAGATACGCAGTATTTT.